This T cell receptor (beta chain) came from a study of blood T cells in healthy people across ages. Alongside a J-beta primer mix, a sample-barcoded 5' primer served in a second PCR lasting about 7 to 11 cycles. A template-switch adaptor that had 12 random nucleotides put a tag on each cDNA molecule. TCRdb passed the 5' RACE reads through MiXCR, listing each CDR3 protein once. The sample carries hundreds of thousands of distinct CDR3 sequences, around 50% recorded once. CDR3 length: 13 residues. CDR1 ENHRY and CDR2 SYGVKD come from the germline V gene. The V gene lost 0 bases and the J gene lost 6 bases, with 9 bases spanning the gap.

Sequenced material: blood. The TCR sequence derives from a man aged 35-49 years in good health. The gene calls are TRBV10-3 and TRBJ2-7; D ambiguous. CDR3: CAISESGPSEQYF. CDR3 coding DNA: TGTGCCATCAGTGAGTCGGGCCCCTCCGAGCAGTACTTC.